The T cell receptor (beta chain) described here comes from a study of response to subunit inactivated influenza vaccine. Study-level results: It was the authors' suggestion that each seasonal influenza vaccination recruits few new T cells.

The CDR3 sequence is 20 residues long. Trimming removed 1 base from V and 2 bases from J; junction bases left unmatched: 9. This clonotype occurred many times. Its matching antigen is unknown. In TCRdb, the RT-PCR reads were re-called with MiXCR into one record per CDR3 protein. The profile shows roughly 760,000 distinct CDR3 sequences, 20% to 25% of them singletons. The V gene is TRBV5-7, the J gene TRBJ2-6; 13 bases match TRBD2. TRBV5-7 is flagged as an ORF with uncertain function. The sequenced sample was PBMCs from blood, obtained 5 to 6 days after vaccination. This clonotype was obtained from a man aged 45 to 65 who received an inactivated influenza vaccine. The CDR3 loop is CASSLSRTSGSRAGANVLTF. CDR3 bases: TGTGCCAGCAGCTTGAGTAGGACTAGCGGGAGCAGAGCTGGGGCCAACGTCCTGACTTTC.